This T cell receptor (beta chain) appears in the sequencing data of a study of human T cells and chemical hapten exposure. Study summary: Across samples, TCR yields varied, mostly owing to small differences in pooled library volumes. Broader study findings: There were significantly more large CDR3 similarity clusters among expanded TCRs than among controls.

This CDR3 has 15 amino acids. V was clipped by 2 bases and J by 5 bases; unmatched bases: 8. CDR1 is DFQATT, CDR2 SNEGSKA, per germline (reference sequence). With regard to this clonotype: What it recognizes is unknown.

Documented time point: patch test 1, 2 weeks after DPC sensitization. Documented treatment: therapeutic diphenylcyclopropenone sensitization with weekly scalp DPC. Total RNA was isolated from unfractionated whole blood. MiXCR, applied by TCRdb to the RACE reads, yields one record per CDR3 protein. Among 180,000 or so distinct CDR3 sequences, more than 20% were seen once, and the ten largest hold about 6.7%. Source: whole blood, taken in connection with sensitization to the hapten diphenylcyclopropenone (DPC). The receptor comes from a woman aged 45-65 years with alopecia areata. Some clones in this sample may be carry-over from other donors' samples. V usage is TRBV20-1 and J usage is TRBJ2-5; 10 bases map to TRBD2. CDR3 sequence: CSARPLAGALETQYF. The CDR3 nucleotides are TGCAGTGCTAGACCCCTAGCGGGAGCATTGGAGACCCAGTACTTC.